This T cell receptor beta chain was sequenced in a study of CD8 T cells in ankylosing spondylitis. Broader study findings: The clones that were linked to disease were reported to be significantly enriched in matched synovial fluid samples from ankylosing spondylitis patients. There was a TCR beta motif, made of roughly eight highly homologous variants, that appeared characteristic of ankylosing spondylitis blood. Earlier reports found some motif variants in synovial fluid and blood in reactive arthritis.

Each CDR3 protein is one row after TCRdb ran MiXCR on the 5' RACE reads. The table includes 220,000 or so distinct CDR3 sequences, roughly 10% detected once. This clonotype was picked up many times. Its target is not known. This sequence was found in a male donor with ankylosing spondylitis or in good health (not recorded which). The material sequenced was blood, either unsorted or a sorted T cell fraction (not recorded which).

The CDR3 here is CASSGPGQGDYGYTF. DNA of the CDR3: TGTGCCAGCAGTGGACCGGGACAGGGGGACTATGGCTACACCTTC. The chain couples TRBV6-1 to TRBJ1-2; 11 positions agree with TRBD1. Unmatched junction bases numbered 4, after V lost 4 bases and J lost 3 bases. Per the germline V gene, CDR1 is MNHNS and CDR2 is SASEGT. The CDR3 extends over 15 amino acids.